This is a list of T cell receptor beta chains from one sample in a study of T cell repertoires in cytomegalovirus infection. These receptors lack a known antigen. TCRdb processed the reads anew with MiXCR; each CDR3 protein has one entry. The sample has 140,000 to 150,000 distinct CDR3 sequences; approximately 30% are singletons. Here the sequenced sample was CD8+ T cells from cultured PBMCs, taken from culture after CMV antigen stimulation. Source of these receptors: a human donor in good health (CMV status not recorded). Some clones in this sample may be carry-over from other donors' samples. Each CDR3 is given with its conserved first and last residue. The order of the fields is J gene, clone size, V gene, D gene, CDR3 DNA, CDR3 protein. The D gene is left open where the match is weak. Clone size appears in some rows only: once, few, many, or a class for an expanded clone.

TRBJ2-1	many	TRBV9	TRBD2	TGTGCCAGCAGCGTAGGGGGACTAGCAGGGCAGGAGCAGTTCTTC	CASSVGGLAGQEQFF
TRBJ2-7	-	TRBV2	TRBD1	TGTGCCAGCAGCGTCCGGGACAGGGGATACGAGCAGTACTTC	CASSVRDRGYEQYF
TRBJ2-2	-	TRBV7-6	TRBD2	TGTGCCAGCAGCCCTCGGCGGGGGAAAACCGGGGAGCTGTTTTTT	CASSPRRGKTGELFF
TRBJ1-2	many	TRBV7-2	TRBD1	TGTGCCAGCAGCTTAGGGACAGGGGGGTGGAACTATGGCTACACCTTC	CASSLGTGGWNYGYTF
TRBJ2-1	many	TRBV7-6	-	TGTGCCAGCAGCCCCTGGCCCCGCTCCTACAATGAGCAGTTCTTC	CASSPWPRSYNEQFF
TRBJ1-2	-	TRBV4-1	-	TGCGCCAGCAGCCAAGGCGCAGGACCCTATGGCTACACCTTC	CASSQGAGPYGYTF
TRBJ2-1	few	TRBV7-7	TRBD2	TGTGCCAGCAGCTCCGGGACTAGCGGGGGATACAATGAGCAGTTCTTC	CASSSGTSGGYNEQFF
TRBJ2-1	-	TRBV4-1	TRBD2	TGCGCCAGCAGCCAAGCCCTACGGGGGGAGTACAATGAGCAGTTCTTC	CASSQALRGEYNEQFF
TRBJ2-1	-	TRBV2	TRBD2	TGTGCCAACCCCCGAGGGCGGGGGGGCCGGGAAGAGCAGTTCTTC	CANPRGRGGREEQFF
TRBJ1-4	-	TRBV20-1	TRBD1	TGCAGTGCTAGAGGGACAGGGGGCTTTAATGAAAAACTGTTTTTT	CSARGTGGFNEKLFF
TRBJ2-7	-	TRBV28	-	TGTGGGACTTTCGGAACCATCGACTACGAGCAGTACTTC	CGTFGTIDYEQYF
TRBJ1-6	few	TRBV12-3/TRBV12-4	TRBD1	TGTGCCAGCAGTGACACAGGGGCAACGTATAATTCACCCCTCCACTTT	CASSDTGATYNSPLHF
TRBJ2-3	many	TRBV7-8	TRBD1	TGTGCCAGCAGCTTAACAGGGGTGGATACGCAGTATTTT	CASSLTGVDTQYF
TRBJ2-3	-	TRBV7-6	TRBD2	TGTGCCAGCAGCTTAGACGTTCCGGGGGGGAGCACAGATACGCAGTATTTT	CASSLDVPGGSTDTQYF
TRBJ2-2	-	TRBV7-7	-	TGTGCCAGCACTCGACAGGTCACCGGGGAGCTGTTTTTT	CASTRQVTGELFF
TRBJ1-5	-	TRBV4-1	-	TGCGCCAGCAGCCCTGAGGACAGCGATAGCAATCAGCCCCAGCATTTT	CASSPEDSDSNQPQHF
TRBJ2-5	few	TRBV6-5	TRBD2	TGTGCCAGCAGACCGGGACTACAAAAAGAGACCCAGTACTTC	CASRPGLQKETQYF
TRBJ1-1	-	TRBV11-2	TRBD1	TGTGCCAGCAGCTCCGACCCGGGACAGGGAGGGGACACTGAAGCTTTCTTT	CASSSDPGQGGDTEAFF
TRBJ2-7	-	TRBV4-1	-	TGCGCCAGCAGCCGGGGGGTCTCCTACGAGCAGTACTTC	CASSRGVSYEQYF
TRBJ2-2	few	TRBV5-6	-	TGTGCCAGCAGTTGGACAGTCAACACCGGGGAGCTGTTTTTT	CASSWTVNTGELFF
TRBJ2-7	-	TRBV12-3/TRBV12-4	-	TGTGCCAGCAGCCCTGGGGGGGCTCAGCAGTACTTC	CASSPGGAQQYF
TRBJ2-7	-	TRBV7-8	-	TGTGCCAGCTGCTTACTCGGGACTCAGAGCTCCTACGAGCAGTACTTC	CASCLLGTQSSYEQYF
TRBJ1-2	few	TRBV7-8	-	TGTGCCAGCAGCTTATACACAGGGAACTATGGCTACACCTTC	CASSLYTGNYGYTF
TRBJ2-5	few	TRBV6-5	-	TGTGCCAGCAGTTACCGGATGGGTACCGATCAAGAGACCCAGTACTTC	CASSYRMGTDQETQYF
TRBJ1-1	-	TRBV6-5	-	TGTGCCAGCAGTTCCTTACAGGGACGGTGGACTGAAGCTTTCTTT	CASSSLQGRWTEAFF
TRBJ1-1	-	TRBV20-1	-	TGCAGTGCTAGAGAGCCGTTCTTTAACACTGAAGCTTTCTTT	CSAREPFFNTEAFF
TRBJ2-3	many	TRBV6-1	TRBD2	TGTGCCAGCAGGATAGGACTAGCGGGAGATACGCAGTATTTT	CASRIGLAGDTQYF
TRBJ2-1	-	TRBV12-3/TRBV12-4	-	TGTGCCAGCAGTTTACGACTGTACAATGAGCAGTTCTTC	CASSLRLYNEQFF
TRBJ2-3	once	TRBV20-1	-	TGCAGTGCCAGGGGGGGAACCAACACAGATACGCAGTATTTT	CSARGGTNTDTQYF
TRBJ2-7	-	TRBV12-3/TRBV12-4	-	TGTGCCAGCAGTTCCCCGGGTTGGAGCTCCTACGAGCAGTACTTC	CASSSPGWSSYEQYF
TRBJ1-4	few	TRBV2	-	TGTGCCAGCAGTGCGAGGGGCTATAATGAAAAACTGTTTTTT	CASSARGYNEKLFF
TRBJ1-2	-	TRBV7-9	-	TGTGCCAGCAGCTTAGCACAGAGTGGCTACACCTTC	CASSLAQSGYTF
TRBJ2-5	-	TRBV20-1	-	TGCAGTGCCCGAGAAGTGGAGGAGTACTTC	CSAREVEEYF
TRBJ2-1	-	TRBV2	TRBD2	TGTACCAGCAGTGATGGTAGCGGGGGGCTCCCCTACAATGAGCAGTTCTTC	CTSSDGSGGLPYNEQFF
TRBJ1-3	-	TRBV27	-	TGTGCCAGCAGTTTATCGTCGGAAGCTGGAAACACCATATATTTT	CASSLSSEAGNTIYF
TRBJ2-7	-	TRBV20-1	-	TGCAGTGCTAGAGATATAGGGGTTTTTACCTACGAGCAGTACTTC	CSARDIGVFTYEQYF
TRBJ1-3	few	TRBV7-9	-	TGTGCCAGCAGCCACACGGACATCCACTCTGGAAACACCATATATTTT	CASSHTDIHSGNTIYF
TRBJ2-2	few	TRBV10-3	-	TGTGCCATCAGTGACGGTTGGAACACCGGGGAGCTGTTTTTT	CAISDGWNTGELFF
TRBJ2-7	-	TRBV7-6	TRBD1	TGTGCCAGCAGCATGGAGGGACAGGGGGGAGAGCAGTACTTC	CASSMEGQGGEQYF
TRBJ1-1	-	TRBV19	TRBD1	TGTGCCAGTAGTATGTGGACAGGGGGCCCCATGAACACTGAAGCTTTCTTT	CASSMWTGGPMNTEAFF
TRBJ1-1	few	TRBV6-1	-	TGTGCCAGCAGTGAAATGTGGGCCGCGAACACTGAAGCTTTCTTT	CASSEMWAANTEAFF
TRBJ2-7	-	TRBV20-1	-	TGCAGTGCTAGAACGTCCGGGACTCGGGGCTACGAGCAGTACTTC	CSARTSGTRGYEQYF
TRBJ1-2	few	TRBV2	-	TGTGCCAGCAAGGCCGGACGGCAGAACTATGGCTACACCTTC	CASKAGRQNYGYTF
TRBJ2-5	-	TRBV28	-	TGTGCCAGCACCTCCTCCGGGCAGGGGAGGCAAGAGACCCAGTACTTC	CASTSSGQGRQETQYF
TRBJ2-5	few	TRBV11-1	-	TGTGCCAGCAGCCTCCCCGGGGTCGGCGGGGAGGTTGGCGAGACCCAGTACTTC	CASSLPGVGGEVGETQYF
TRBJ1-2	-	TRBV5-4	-	TGTGCCAGCAGGTTTGCCTCAACGGGGGGCGGCTATGGCTACACCTTC	CASRFASTGGGYGYTF
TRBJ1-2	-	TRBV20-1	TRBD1	TGCAGTGCTCATACGGGACAGGGGCGGCAAGGCTACACCTTC	CSAHTGQGRQGYTF
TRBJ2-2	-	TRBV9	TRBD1	TGTGCCAGCAGCGTATTCTCGACAGGGGGTCTGATCGGGGAGCTGTTTTTT	CASSVFSTGGLIGELFF
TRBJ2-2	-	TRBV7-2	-	TGTGCCAGCACCCCTGGGCCGGGGACCGGGGTGCTGTTTTTT	CASTPGPGTGVLFF
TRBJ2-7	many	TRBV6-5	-	TGTGCCACCTATTCATTAAAGCCCTCAGGGGAGGGCCAATACGAGCAGTACTTC	CATYSLKPSGEGQYEQYF
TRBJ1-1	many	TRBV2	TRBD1	TGTGCCAGCAGTCCCGAGACAGGGGGTTTATTAAACACTGAAGCTTTCTTT	CASSPETGGLLNTEAFF
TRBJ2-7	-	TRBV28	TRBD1	TGTGCCAGCAGTAACGACAGGGTGGACCCTTACGAGCAGTACTTC	CASSNDRVDPYEQYF
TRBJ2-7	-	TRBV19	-	TGTGCCAGTAGTTCGGGACGGATCTACGAGCAGTACTTC	CASSSGRIYEQYF
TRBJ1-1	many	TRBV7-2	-	TGTGCCAGCAGCGACATCAGGGACTACACTGAAGCTTTCTTT	CASSDIRDYTEAFF
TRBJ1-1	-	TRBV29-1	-	TGCAGCACTAATTCGGGATACACTGAAGCTTTCTTT	CSTNSGYTEAFF
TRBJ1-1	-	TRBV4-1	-	TGCGCCAGCAGCCCCACCGCGGGGAGCGCTGAAGCTTTCTTT	CASSPTAGSAEAFF
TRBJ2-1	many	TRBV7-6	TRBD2	TGTGCCAGCAGCTTGGCCATAGGGACTAGGGATGAGCAGTTCTTC	CASSLAIGTRDEQFF